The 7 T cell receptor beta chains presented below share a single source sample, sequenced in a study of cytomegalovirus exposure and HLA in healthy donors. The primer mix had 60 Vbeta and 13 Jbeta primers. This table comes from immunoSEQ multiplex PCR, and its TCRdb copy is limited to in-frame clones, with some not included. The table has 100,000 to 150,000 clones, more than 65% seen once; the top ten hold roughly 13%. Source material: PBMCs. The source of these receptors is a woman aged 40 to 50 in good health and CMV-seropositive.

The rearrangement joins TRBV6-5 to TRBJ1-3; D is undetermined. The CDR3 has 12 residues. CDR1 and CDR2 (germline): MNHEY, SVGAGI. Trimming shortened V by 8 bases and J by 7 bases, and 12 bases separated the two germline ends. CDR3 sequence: CASQTRGNTIYF. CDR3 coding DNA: TGTGCCAGCCAAACGCGAGGGAACACCATATATTTT.

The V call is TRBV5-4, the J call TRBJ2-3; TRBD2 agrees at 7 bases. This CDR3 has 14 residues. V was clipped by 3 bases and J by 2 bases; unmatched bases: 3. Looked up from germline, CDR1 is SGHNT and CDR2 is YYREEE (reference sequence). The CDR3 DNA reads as TGTGCCAGCAGCTCGGGGGGAATCACAGATACGCAGTATTTT. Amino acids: CASSSGGITDTQYF.

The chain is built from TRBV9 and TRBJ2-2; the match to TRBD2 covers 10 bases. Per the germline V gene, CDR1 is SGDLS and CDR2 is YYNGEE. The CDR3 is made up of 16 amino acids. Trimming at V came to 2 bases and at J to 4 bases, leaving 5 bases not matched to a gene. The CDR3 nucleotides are TGTGCCAGCAGCGTTGGACTAGCGGACCTCACCGGGGAGCTGTTTTTT. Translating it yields CASSVGLADLTGELFF.

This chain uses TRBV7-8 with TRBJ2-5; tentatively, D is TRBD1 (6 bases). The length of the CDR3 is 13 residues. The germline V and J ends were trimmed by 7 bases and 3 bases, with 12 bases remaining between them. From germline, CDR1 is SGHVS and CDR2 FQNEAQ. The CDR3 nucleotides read TGTGCCAGCAAAACCCCAGGGGAAGAGACCCAGTACTTC. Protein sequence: CASKTPGEETQYF.

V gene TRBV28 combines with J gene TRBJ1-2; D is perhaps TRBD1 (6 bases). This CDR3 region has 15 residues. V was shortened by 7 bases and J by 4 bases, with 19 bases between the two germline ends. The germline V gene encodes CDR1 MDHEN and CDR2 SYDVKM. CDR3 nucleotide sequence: TGTGCCAGCAATATGGACAGTACGGCCTCCTATGGCTACACCTTC. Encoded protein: CASNMDSTASYGYTF.

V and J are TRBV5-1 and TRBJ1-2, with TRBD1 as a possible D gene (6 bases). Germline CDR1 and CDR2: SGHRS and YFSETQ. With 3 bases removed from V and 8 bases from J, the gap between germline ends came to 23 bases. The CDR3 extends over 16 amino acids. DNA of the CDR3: TGCGCCAGCAGCTCCATTTGGGGGGCGCTGACTAGCGGCTACACCTTC. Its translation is CASSSIWGALTSGYTF.

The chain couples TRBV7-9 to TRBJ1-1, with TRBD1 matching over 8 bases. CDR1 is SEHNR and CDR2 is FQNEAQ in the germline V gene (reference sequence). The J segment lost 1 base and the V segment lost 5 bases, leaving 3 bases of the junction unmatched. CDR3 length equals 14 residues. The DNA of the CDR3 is TGTGCCAGCAGCCTAACAGGGGGGAACACTGAAGCTTTCTTT. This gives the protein CASSLTGGNTEAFF. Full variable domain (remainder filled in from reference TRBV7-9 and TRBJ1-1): DTGVSQNPRHKITKRGQNVTFRCDPISEHNRLYWYRQTLGQGPEFLTYFQNEAQLEKSRLLSDRFSAERPKGSFSTLEIQRTEQGDSAMYLCASSLTGGNTEAFFGQGTRLTVV.